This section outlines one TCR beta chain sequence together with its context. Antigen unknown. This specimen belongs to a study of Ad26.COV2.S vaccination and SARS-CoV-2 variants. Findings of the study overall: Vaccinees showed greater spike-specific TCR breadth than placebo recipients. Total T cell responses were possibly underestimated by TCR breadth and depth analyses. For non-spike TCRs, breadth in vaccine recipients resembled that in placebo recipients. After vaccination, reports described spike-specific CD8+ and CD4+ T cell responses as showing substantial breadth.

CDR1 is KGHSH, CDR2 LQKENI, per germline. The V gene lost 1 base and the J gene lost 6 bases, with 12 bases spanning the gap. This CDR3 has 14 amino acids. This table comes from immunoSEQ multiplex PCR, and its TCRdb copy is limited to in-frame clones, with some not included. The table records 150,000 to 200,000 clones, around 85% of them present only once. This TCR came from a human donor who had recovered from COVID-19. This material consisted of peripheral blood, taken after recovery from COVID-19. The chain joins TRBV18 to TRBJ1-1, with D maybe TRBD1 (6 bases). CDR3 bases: TGTGCCAGCTCACCACGACAGGCGATTGCTGAAGCTTTCTTT. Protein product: CASSPRQAIAEAFF.